This T cell receptor (beta chain) was obtained from a study of cytomegalovirus exposure and HLA in healthy donors. Background on the study: Out of 170 million or so T cells, an earlier analysis found more than 95 million unique TCR beta sequences in total. Whole-study findings and limits: DRB1 showed the most TCR associations and HLA-C the fewest in a later analysis, as rates varied by HLA locus. Most of the TCR beta V segments (in an earlier analysis) were productive either about 87% or about 30% of the time. Sequencing likely produced, as an artifact, a cluster of highly shared sequence variants.

Remarks on this clone: Its target is unknown.

The CDR3 contains 14 residues. Germline CDR1 reads SGHRS; CDR2 reads YFSETQ. The V gene end was trimmed by 3 bases and the J gene end by 4 bases; junction bases not matched to a gene: 1. PCR primers comprised 60 Vbeta and 13 Jbeta primers. The protocol was immunoSEQ multiplex PCR, while the TCRdb copy is restricted to in-frame clones and leaves out a portion. The data contain roughly 160,000 clones, about 80% of them singletons. The receptor's source is a woman aged 50 to 60 in good health and CMV-seronegative. The sample was PBMCs. V usage is TRBV5-1 and J usage is TRBJ2-7; 13 bases line up with TRBD2. The CDR3 protein is CASSWTSGSYEQYF. For the CDR3, the DNA is TGCGCCAGCAGCTGGACTAGCGGGAGTTACGAGCAGTACTTC.